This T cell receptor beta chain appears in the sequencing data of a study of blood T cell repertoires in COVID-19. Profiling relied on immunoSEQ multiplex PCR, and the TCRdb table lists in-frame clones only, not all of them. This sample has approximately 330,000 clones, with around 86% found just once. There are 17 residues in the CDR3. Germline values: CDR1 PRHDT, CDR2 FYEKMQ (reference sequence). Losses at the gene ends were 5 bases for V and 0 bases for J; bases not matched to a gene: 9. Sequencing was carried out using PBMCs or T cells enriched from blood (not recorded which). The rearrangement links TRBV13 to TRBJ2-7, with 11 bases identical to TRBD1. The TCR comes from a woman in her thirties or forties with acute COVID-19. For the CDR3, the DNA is TGTGCCAGCAGCCAATTTCCCGGACAGGGGGCCTCCTACGAGCAGTACTTC. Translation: CASSQFPGQGASYEQYF. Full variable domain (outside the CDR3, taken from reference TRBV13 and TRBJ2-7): AAGVIQSPRHLIKEKRETATLKCYPIPRHDTVYWYQQGPGQDPQFLISFYEKMQSDKGSIPDRFSAQQFSDYHSELNMSSLELGDSALYFCASSQFPGQGASYEQYFGPGTRLTVT.